This T cell receptor (beta chain) was found in a study of blood T cell repertoires in COVID-19. Authors' data handling: Reference gene primers were amplified, and this amplification served to estimate nucleated cell counts. Libraries were prepared by immunoSEQ multiplex PCR; TCRdb keeps only in-frame clonotypes and omits some of them. That table furnishes V, J and clone size, whereas the DNA furnished D and trimming. This sample has about 140,000 clones, with roughly 89% found just once. The CDR3 runs to 14 residues. The germline CDR1 and CDR2 sequences are SGHDN and FVKESK. V lost 4 bases to trimming and J lost 6 bases, with 10 bases between them.

The gene calls are TRBV14 and TRBJ1-6; the D gene is possibly TRBD1 (6 bases). Source material: peripheral blood. The source is a woman aged 40 to 50 with acute or convalescent COVID-19. The CDR3 DNA reads as TGTGCCAGCAGCCCACGGGGGGCTAATTCACCCCTCCACTTT. Translation gives CASSPRGANSPLHF.